This T cell receptor beta chain stems from a study of blood T cell repertoires in COVID-19 (TCRdb year 2020). Notes on the research overall: Samples from collaborators originated in the United States, Italy and Spain and spanned both the acute and convalescent phases of COVID-19. A freely available public database, intended as a resource for researchers studying the immune response to SARS-CoV-2, is where the repertoires were released. Deeply sampled blood TCRbeta repertoires from subjects exposed to, actively infected with, or recovered from COVID-19 were included in the dataset. The prospective study material was composed of cDNA or gDNA derived from T cells, B-cell-depleted T cells, or PBMCs. Where available, HLA class I and class II types were taken from metadata supplied by the sample provider and were not determined by assay-based typing. The samples were drawn from the first 160 participants of the ongoing ImmuneRACE study and from 1,254 subjects provided by 6 global collaborators. Nearly every sample came with metadata listing a de-identified subject ID, COVID-19 status, age in years and sex.

Broad study findings and their caveats: Clinical and demographic metadata were provided uncurated, with the amount varying by source and participant.

Whole blood was collected in K2EDTA tubes by collaborating institutions according to the institutions' own protocols. Collaborator samples were shipped for TCRbeta analysis as frozen whole blood, isolated PBMCs, or DNA extracted from either sample type. Points on this clone: The antigen it binds to is not known. Per-base quality was not reported, and no clone a single base away is much larger than it.

TCRbeta CDR3 regions were amplified from genomic DNA using the immunoSEQ Assay, a bias-controlled multiplex PCR. In the original analysis: Within the assay, amplification of reference gene primers was used to estimate how many nucleated cells each sample contained. To quantify the absolute abundance of each unique TCRbeta CDR3 rearrangement, sequence reads were collapsed and filtered. For each sample, productive Simpson clonality was calculated as the square root of Simpson's diversity index across productive rearrangements. TCRdb took over this immuneACCESS table, retaining in-frame rearrangements with V and J assigned. Such tables are incomplete; in checked studies, under half of the missing clones stem from an unresolved V gene, and the remainder is unexplained. V and J calls and clone size are given by that table; D and trimming were obtained from the DNA. The sample includes about 130,000 clones, with about four fifths observed a single time. Of the sample, 12% falls within the top ten clones.

What was sequenced was peripheral blood. This receptor was identified in a woman aged 55-75 years with acute or convalescent COVID-19.

The CDR3 reads CASGLVAGGARNTGELFF. The DNA sequence is TGTGCTAGTGGTTTGGTAGCGGGGGGAGCAAGAAACACCGGGGAGCTGTTTTTT. Recombination joined TRBV12-5 with TRBJ2-2, with 9 junctional bases fitting TRBD2. Reading the germline V gene gives CDR1 LGHNT and CDR2 FRNRAP. The CDR3 holds 18 amino acids from the cysteine to the phenylalanine. Only the CDR3 DNA stays, 54 bases, in frame from base 1. Trimmed from V: 0 bases; trimmed from J: 2 bases; junction bases lacking a gene match: 7. With all but the CDR3 taken from the reference TRBV12-5 and TRBJ2-2 genes, the full variable domain is: DARVTQTPRHKVTEMGQEVTMRCQPILGHNTVFWYRQTMMQGLELLAYFRNRAPLDDSGMPKDRFSAEMPDATLATLKIQPSEPRDSAVYFCASGLVAGGARNTGELFFGEGSRLTVL.